This is a list of T cell receptor beta chains from one sample in a study of T cell responses to AZD1222 COVID-19 vaccine. Measured with immunoSEQ multiplex PCR; TCRdb has only the in-frame clones, and not every one. The table lists 120,000 or so clones, about 92% of them singletons. The specimen comprised peripheral blood, sampled on day 0 of MenACWY control vaccination. The receptors derive from an adult in good health. The CDR3 runs from the conserved cysteine through the conserved F or W. D genes are given only for firm matches. The listing skips clone size in some rows; elsewhere it reads once, few, many or a size class.

TRBV12-3/TRBV12-4	NA	NA	TRBJ1-1	CASSLGGGAFF	TGTGCCAGCAGTTTAGGAGGGGGAGCTTTCTTT
TRBV7-8	NA	NA	TRBJ1-2	CASSSQGEWGYTF	TGTGCCAGCAGCTCACAGGGCGAATGGGGCTACACCTTC
TRBV19	few	NA	TRBJ1-5	CASSITGGWGQPQHF	TGTGCCAGTAGTATCACGGGGGGTTGGGGTCAGCCCCAGCATTTT
TRBV5-6	NA	NA	TRBJ2-4	CASSRLREAKNIQYF	TGTGCCAGCAGCCGCCTCAGGGAAGCCAAAAACATTCAGTACTTC
TRBV5-6	NA	NA	TRBJ1-2	CASSFGFGYTF	TGTGCCAGCAGCTTCGGGTTTGGCTACACCTTC
TRBV18	NA	NA	TRBJ1-2	CASSVAPGPDYGYTF	TGTGCCAGCTCAGTGGCTCCGGGCCCGGACTATGGCTACACCTTC
TRBV7-6	once	TRBD1	TRBJ2-1	CASSLAGGTGRFF	TGTGCCAGCAGCTTAGCGGGCGGGACAGGGCGGTTCTTC
TRBV7-6	NA	NA	TRBJ1-1	CASSLSQDTEAFF	TGTGCCAGCAGCTTATCTCAAGATACTGAAGCTTTCTTT
TRBV3-1/TRBV3-2	NA	NA	TRBJ1-4	CASSQVSGFGKLFF	TGTGCCAGCAGCCAAGTTTCAGGGTTCGGAAAACTGTTTTTT
TRBV4-2	NA	NA	TRBJ1-1	CASSQEMGRALETEAFF	TGTGCCAGCAGCCAAGAGATGGGACGGGCTTTGGAAACTGAAGCTTTCTTT
TRBV7-8	NA	NA	TRBJ2-1	CASSRYGDSSSYNEQFF	TGTGCCAGCAGCAGGTACGGTGACAGCAGCTCCTACAATGAGCAGTTCTTC
TRBV2	NA	NA	TRBJ2-7	CASTRGHEQYF	TGTGCCAGCACAAGGGGCCACGAGCAGTACTTC
TRBV11-2	NA	NA	TRBJ2-7	CASSLATGRPYF	TGTGCCAGCAGCTTAGCAACTGGGAGGCCGTACTTC
TRBV11-2	NA	NA	TRBJ2-5	CASSLVWGNSKETQYF	TGTGCCAGCAGCTTAGTTTGGGGAAATAGTAAAGAGACCCAGTACTTC
TRBV12-3/TRBV12-4	NA	TRBD1	TRBJ1-2	CASSLNRGHGYTF	TGTGCCAGCAGTTTGAACAGGGGGCACGGCTACACCTTC
TRBV20-1	NA	TRBD1	TRBJ1-2	CSNRQGDGYTF	TGCAGCAACCGACAGGGGGATGGCTACACCTTC
TRBV6-5	NA	NA	TRBJ2-1	CASNREGALYNEQFF	TGTGCCAGCAACAGGGAGGGGGCCCTCTACAATGAGCAGTTCTTC
TRBV19	NA	NA	TRBJ1-6	CASSIDGNSPLHF	TGTGCCAGTAGTATAGACGGAAATTCACCCCTCCACTTT
TRBV7-9	NA	NA	TRBJ1-2	CASSFPTAGVYGYTF	TGTGCCAGCAGCTTCCCGACAGCTGGGGTATATGGCTACACCTTC
TRBV28	NA	TRBD1	TRBJ2-2	CASSPQLQTGGHTGELFF	TGTGCCAGCAGTCCGCAATTACAAACAGGGGGTCACACCGGGGAGCTGTTTTTT
TRBV5-1	NA	TRBD1	TRBJ2-1	CASSSDRSSYNEQFF	TGCGCCAGCAGCTCGGACAGGAGCTCCTACAATGAGCAGTTCTTC
TRBV6-5	NA	NA	TRBJ2-2	CASSYSLLAETGELFF	TGTGCCAGCAGTTACTCGTTATTAGCGGAAACCGGGGAGCTGTTTTTT